This TCR beta chain appears in the sequencing data of a study of blood T cell repertoires in COVID-19. Study at large: There were acute and convalescent COVID-19 samples, and they came from the United States, Italy and Spain. The cDNA or gDNA used as material had been derived from T cells, B-cell-depleted T cells, or PBMCs.

V lost 0 bases to trimming and J lost 4 bases; unmatched junction nucleotides: 7. The CDR3 extends over 15 amino acids. Germline V gene data show CDR1 as SGHRS and CDR2 as YFSETQ. Sequencing used immunoSEQ multiplex PCR; TCRdb keeps in-frame clones, though not all of them. The repertoire consists of around 210,000 clones, with around 81% occurring once and the leading ten covering approximately 0.99%. The chain employs TRBV5-1 and TRBJ2-7; the match to TRBD2 covers 7 bases. Sequencing was performed on peripheral blood. This TCR was recovered from a man in his 60s with COVID-19, enrolled during active disease. The CDR3 bases are TGCGCCAGCAGCTTGGCGTCGGGAGGAGGGTACGAGCAGTACTTC. It yields the protein CASSLASGGGYEQYF.